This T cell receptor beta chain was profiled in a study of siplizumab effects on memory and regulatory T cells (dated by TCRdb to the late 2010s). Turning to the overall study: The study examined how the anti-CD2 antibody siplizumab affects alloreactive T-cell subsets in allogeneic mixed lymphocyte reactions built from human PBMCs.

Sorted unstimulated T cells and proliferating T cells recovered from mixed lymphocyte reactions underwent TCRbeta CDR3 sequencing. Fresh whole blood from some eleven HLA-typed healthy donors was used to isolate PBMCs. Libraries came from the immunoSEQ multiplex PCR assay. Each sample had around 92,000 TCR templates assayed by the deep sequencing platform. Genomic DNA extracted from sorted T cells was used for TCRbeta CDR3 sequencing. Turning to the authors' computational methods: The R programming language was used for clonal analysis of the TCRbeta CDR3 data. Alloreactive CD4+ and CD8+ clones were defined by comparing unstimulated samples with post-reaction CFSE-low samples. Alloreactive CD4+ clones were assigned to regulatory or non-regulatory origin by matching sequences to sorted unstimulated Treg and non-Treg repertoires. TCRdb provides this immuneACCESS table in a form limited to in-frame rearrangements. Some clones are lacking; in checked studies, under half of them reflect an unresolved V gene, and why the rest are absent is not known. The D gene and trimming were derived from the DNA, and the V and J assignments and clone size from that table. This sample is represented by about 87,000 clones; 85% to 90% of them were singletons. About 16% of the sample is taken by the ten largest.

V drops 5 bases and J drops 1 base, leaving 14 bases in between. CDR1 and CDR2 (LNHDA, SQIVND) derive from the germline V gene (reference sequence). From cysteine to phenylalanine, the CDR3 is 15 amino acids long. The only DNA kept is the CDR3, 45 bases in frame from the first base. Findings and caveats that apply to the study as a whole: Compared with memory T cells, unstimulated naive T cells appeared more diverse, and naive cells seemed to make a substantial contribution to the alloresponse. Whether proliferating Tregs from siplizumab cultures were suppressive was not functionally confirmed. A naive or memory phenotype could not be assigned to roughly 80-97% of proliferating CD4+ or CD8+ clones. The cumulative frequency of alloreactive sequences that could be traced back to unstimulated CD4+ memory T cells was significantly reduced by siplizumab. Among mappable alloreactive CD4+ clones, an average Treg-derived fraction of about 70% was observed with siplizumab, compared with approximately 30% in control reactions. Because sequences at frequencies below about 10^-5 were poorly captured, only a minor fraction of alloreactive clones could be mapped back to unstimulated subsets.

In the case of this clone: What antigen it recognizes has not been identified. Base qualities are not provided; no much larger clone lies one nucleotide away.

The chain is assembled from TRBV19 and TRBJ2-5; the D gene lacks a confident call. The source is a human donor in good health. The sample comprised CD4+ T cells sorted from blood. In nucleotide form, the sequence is TGTGCCAGTAGTCCTACAGCTTCAGGCCAAGAGACCCAGTACTTC. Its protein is CASSPTASGQETQYF.